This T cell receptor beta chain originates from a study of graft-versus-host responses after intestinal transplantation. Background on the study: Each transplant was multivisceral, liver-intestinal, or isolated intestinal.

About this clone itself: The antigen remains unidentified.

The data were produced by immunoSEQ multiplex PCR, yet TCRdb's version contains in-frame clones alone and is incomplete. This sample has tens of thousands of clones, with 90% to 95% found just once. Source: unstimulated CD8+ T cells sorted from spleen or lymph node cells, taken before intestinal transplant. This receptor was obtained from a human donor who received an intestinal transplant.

Here the CDR3 DNA reads TGTGCCAGCATGGGTGGGAGTCGTGAGTCCCAGTACTTC. This sequence encodes CASMGGSRESQYF. This chain uses TRBV2 with TRBJ2-5; a weak D match, TRBD2 (5 bases). The ends were cut back, 7 bases at V and 9 bases at J, with 18 bases in the middle. CDR3 length equals 13 residues. Germline V gives CDR1 SNHLY, CDR2 FYNNEI.